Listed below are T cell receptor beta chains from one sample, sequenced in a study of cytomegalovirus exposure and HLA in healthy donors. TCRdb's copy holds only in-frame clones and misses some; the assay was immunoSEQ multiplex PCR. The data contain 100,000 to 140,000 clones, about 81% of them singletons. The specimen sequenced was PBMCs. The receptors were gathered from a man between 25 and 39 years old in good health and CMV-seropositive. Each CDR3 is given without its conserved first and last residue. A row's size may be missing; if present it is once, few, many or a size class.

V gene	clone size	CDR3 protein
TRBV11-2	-	ASSLTGNEQF
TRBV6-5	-	ASSYLGQGVRSLH
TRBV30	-	AWSAGRTYGYT
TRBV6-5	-	ASSHRLNTDTQY
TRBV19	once	ASSGRVGNQPQH
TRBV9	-	ASSSQRANTGELF
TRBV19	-	ASSATGQLPEAF
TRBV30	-	AWSVGDGYGYT
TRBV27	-	ASSRGRGYGNTIY
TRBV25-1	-	ASSELTGGRETQY
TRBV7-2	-	ASSSPGRDYGYT
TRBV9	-	ASSVMTGELF
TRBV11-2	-	ASSSYRENTEAF
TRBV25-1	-	ASSENRVGNSPLH
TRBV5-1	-	ASSLGGGATEAF
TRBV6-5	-	ASRLNTGTSYEQY
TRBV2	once	ASSRREVYTEAF